This T cell receptor (beta chain) was recovered during a study of blood T cell repertoires in COVID-19. The assay was immunoSEQ multiplex PCR, and TCRdb's table has in-frame clones only and misses some. This sample yields 400,000 or so clones, of which approximately 89% are seen a single time; less than 2.5% belongs to the top ten. The CDR3 sequence is 16 residues long. Deletions cut 2 bases from V and 4 bases from J, with 15 bases between. The germline CDR1 and CDR2 sequences are LNHDA and SQIVND (reference sequence). This chain links TRBV19 with TRBJ1-3, with D possibly being TRBD1 (5 bases). The source is a man in his forties in a cohort exposed to, infected with or recovered from COVID-19 (not recorded which). Sequenced sample: PBMCs or T cells enriched from blood (not recorded which). Here the CDR3 DNA reads TGTGCCAGTAGTATACGCCAGGGAGGTATCGGAAACACCATATATTTT. Protein sequence: CASSIRQGGIGNTIYF. Looking up the rest from reference TRBV19 and TRBJ1-3 gives the full variable domain: DGGITQSPKYLFRKEGQNVTLSCEQNLNHDAMYWYRQDPGQGLRLIYYSQIVNDFQKGDIAEGYSVSREKKESFPLTVTSAQKNPTAFYLCASSIRQGGIGNTIYFGEGSWLTVV.